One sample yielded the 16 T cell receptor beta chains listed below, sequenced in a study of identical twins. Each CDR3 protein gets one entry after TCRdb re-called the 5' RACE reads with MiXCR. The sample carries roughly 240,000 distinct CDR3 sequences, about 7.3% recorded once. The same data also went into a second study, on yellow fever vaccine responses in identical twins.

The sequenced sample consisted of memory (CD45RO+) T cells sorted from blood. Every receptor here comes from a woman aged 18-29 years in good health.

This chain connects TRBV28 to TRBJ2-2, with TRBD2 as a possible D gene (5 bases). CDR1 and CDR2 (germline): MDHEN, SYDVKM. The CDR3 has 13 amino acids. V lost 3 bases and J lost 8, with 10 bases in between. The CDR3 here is CASSFGVLGELFF. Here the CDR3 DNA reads TGTGCCAGCAGTTTCGGGGTCCTGGGGGAGCTGTTTTTT. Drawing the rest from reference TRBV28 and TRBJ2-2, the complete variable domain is DVKVTQSSRYLVKRTGEKVFLECVQDMDHENMFWYRQDPGLGLRLIYFSYDVKMKEKGDIPEGYSVSREKKERFSLILESASTNQTSMYLCASSFGVLGELFFGEGSRLTVL.

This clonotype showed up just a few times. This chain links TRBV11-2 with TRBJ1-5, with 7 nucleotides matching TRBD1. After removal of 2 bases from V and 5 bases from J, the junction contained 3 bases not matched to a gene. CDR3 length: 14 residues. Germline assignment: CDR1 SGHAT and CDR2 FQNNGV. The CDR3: CASSLLGGDQPQHF. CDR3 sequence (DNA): TGTGCCAGCAGCTTATTAGGGGGCGATCAGCCCCAGCATTTT.

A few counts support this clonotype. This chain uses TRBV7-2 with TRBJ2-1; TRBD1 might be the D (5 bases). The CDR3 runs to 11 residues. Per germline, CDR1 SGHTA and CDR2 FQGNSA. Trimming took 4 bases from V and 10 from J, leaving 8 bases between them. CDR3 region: CASSSGREQFF. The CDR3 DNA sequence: TGTGCCAGCAGCTCAGGGCGCGAGCAGTTCTTC.

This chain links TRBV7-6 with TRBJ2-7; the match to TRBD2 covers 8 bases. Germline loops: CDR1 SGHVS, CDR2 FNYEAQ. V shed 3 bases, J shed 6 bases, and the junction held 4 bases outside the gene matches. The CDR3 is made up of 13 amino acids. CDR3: CASSFSGITEQYF. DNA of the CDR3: TGTGCCAGCAGCTTTAGCGGGATTACCGAGCAGTACTTC. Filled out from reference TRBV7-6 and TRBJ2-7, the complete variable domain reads GAGVSQSPRYKVTKRGQDVALRCDPISGHVSLYWYRQALGQGPEFLTYFNYEAQQDKSGLPNDRFSAERPEGSISTLTIQRTEQRDSAMYRCASSFSGITEQYFGPGTRLTVT.

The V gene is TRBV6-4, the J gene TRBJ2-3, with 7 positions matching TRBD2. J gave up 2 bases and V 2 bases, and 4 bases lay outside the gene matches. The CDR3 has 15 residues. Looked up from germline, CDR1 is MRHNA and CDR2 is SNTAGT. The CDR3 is CASSDVAGSTDTQYF. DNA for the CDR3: TGTGCCAGCAGTGACGTAGCGGGTTCCACAGATACGCAGTATTTT.

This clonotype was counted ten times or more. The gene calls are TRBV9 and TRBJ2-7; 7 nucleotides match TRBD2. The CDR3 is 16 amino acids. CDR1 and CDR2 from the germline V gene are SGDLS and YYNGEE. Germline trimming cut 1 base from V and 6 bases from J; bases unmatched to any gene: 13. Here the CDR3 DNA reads TGTGCCAGCAGCGTAAAAGCCGCGGCGGGAGTAGGCGAGCAGTACTTC. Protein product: CASSVKAAAGVGEQYF.

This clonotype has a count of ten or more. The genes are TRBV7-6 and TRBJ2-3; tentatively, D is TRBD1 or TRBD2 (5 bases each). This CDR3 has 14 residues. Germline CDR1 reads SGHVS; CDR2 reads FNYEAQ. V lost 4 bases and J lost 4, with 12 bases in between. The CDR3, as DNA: TGTGCCAGCAGCTCTAGCCAGGGCCCAGATACGCAGTATTTT. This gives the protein CASSSSQGPDTQYF.

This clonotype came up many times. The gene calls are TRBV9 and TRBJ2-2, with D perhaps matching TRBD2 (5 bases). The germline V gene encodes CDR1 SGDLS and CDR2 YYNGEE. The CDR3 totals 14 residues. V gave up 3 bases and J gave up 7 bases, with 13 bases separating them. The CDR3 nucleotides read TGTGCCAGCAGCGCGAGAGCCCGGGACGGGGAGCTGTTTTTT. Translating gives CASSARARDGELFF.

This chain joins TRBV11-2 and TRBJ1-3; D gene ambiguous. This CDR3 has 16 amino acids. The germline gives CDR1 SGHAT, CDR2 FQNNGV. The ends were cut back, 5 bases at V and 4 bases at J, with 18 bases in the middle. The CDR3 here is CASSPSLGRVGNTIYF. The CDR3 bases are TGTGCCAGCAGCCCCTCCTTGGGGAGGGTAGGAAACACCATATATTTT. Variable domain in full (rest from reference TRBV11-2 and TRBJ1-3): EAGVAQSPRYKIIEKRQSVAFWCNPISGHATLYWYQQILGQGPKLLIQFQNNGVVDDSQLPKDRFSAERLKGVDSTLKIQPAKLEDSAVYLCASSPSLGRVGNTIYFGEGSWLTVV.

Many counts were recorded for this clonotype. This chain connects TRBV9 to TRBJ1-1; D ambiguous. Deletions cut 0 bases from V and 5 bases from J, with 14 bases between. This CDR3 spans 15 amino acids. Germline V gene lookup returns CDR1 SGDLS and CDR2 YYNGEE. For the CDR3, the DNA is TGTGCCAGCAGCGTAGTACCCGACATTAAAACTGAAGCTTTCTTT. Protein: CASSVVPDIKTEAFF.

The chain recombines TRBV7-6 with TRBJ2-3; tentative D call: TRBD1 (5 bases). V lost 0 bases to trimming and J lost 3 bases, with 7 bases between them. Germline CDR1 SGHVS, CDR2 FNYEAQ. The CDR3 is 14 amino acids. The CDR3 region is CASSLATATDTQYF. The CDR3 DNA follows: TGTGCCAGCAGCTTAGCGACAGCAACAGATACGCAGTATTTT. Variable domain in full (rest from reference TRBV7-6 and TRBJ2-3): GAGVSQSPRYKVTKRGQDVALRCDPISGHVSLYWYRQALGQGPEFLTYFNYEAQQDKSGLPNDRFSAERPEGSISTLTIQRTEQRDSAMYRCASSLATATDTQYFGPGTRLTVL.

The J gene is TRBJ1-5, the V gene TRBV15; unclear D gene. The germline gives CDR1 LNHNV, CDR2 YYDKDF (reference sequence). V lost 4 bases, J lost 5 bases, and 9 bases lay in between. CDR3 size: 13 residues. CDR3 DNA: TGTGCCACCAGCATAAGGAGGGATCAGCCCCAGCATTTT. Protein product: CATSIRRDQPQHF.

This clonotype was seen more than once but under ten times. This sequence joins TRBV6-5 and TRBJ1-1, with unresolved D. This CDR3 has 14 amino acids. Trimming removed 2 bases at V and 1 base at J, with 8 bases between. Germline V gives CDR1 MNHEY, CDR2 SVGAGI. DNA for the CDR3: TGTGCCAGCAGTTACGTGGGAACGAACACTGAAGCTTTCTTT. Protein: CASSYVGTNTEAFF.

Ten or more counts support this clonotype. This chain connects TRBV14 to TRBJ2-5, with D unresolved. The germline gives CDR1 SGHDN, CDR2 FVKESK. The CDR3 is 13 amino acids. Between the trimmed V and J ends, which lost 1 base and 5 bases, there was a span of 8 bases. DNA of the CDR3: TGTGCCAGCAGCCAAGTAGCTTTGGAGACCCAGTACTTC. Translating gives CASSQVALETQYF.

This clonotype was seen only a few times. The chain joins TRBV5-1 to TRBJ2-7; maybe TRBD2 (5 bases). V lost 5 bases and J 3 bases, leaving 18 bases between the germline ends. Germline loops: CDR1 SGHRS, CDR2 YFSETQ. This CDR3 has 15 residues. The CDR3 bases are TGCGCCAGCAGTCCGGGTAATGTCGGAGGCTACGAGCAGTACTTC. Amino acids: CASSPGNVGGYEQYF.

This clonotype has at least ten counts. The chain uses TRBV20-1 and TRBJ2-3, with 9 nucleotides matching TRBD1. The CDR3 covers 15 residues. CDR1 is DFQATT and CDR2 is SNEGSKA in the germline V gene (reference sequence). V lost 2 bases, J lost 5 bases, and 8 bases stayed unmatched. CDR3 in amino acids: CSARSPGQGIDTQYF. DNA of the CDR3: TGCAGTGCTAGATCCCCGGGACAGGGAATAGATACGCAGTATTTT.